This T cell receptor (beta chain) is drawn from a study of cytomegalovirus exposure and HLA in healthy donors. Germline V gives CDR1 SGHRS, CDR2 YFSETQ. Germline trimming cut 4 bases from V and 4 bases from J; bases unmatched to any gene: 13. The CDR3 has 16 residues. PCR involved 60 Vbeta and 13 Jbeta primers. Only in-frame clones appear in the TCRdb table, and some are missing; sequencing was by immunoSEQ multiplex PCR. The table has tens of thousands of clones, around 64% seen once. Study-level points and caveats: Relative to equally common others, HLA-associated TCR beta chains showed greater clonal expansion in a later analysis.

As regards this clone: The antigen remains unidentified.

The sample was PBMCs. The V call is TRBV5-1, the J call TRBJ1-2; 7 bases line up with TRBD1. This sequence was found in a man aged 30-40 years in good health and CMV-seronegative. This CDR3 is CASSTGDSGTAYGYTF. The CDR3 nucleotides are TGCGCCAGCAGCACGGGGGACAGTGGAACAGCCTATGGCTACACCTTC.